This entry lists 32 T cell receptor beta chains sequenced from one sample in a study of blood T cell repertoires in COVID-19. Sequenced by immunoSEQ multiplex PCR; TCRdb stores in-frame clones only, minus some. The sample contains about 300,000 clones, around 90% of which appear only once. The sequenced sample was PBMCs or T cells enriched from blood (not recorded which). The receptors were sampled from a woman in her twenties or thirties who had recovered from COVID-19.

V usage is TRBV9 and J usage is TRBJ1-2; D possibly corresponds to TRBD1 (6 bases). CDR1 and CDR2 (germline): SGDLS, YYNGEE. There are 14 residues in the CDR3. Trimming removed 2 bases at V and 0 bases at J, with 8 bases between. CDR3 in amino acids: CASSVQGSNYGYTF. CDR3 DNA: TGTGCCAGCAGCGTCCAGGGGTCTAACTATGGCTACACCTTC.

In DNA form, the CDR3 reads TGTGCCAGCACCTCGTGGAGGGCGGACTATGGCTACACCTTC. Its translation: CASTSWRADYGYTF. V gene TRBV5-6 combines with J gene TRBJ1-2; D is undetermined. This CDR3 has 14 residues. V shed 6 bases and J shed 3 bases, with 15 bases lying between them. CDR1 and CDR2 (germline): SGHDT, YYEEEE.

The V and J genes are TRBV19 and TRBJ1-1, with no clear D. V was shortened by 5 bases and J by 5 bases, with 12 bases between the two germline ends. This CDR3 has 13 amino acids. Germline assignment: CDR1 LNHDA and CDR2 SQIVND (reference sequence). This chain's CDR3 is CASSEGTKTEAFF. CDR3 nucleotides: TGTGCCAGTAGTGAGGGAACAAAGACTGAAGCTTTCTTT.

V is TRBV30 and J is TRBJ1-3, with D unclear. The germline V and J ends were trimmed by 8 bases and 4 bases, with 12 bases remaining between them. Looked up from germline, CDR1 is GTSNPN and CDR2 is SVGIG (reference sequence). The CDR3 is made up of 12 amino acids. Here the CDR3 DNA reads TGTGCCCGACTAGGGAGCGGAAACACCATATATTTT. Translated, it gives CARLGSGNTIYF.

The CDR3 nucleotides read TGTGCCAGCAGTGTGGGACAGGGAACCTACGAGCAGTACTTC. Residues: CASSVGQGTYEQYF. The genes are TRBV2 and TRBJ2-7, with TRBD1 matching over 9 bases. The germline gives CDR1 SNHLY, CDR2 FYNNEI. Germline trimming cut 4 bases from V and 2 bases from J; bases unmatched to any gene: 3. The CDR3 totals 14 residues.

The chain carries TRBV19 and TRBJ1-1; D perhaps matches TRBD1 (5 bases). Germline V lookup: CDR1 LNHDA, CDR2 SQIVND (reference sequence). This CDR3 spans 16 amino acids. Trimming took 5 bases from V and 1 from J, leaving 17 bases between them. The CDR3 sequence: CASSPRGGRRNTEAFF. CDR3 DNA sequence: TGTGCCAGTAGTCCTAGGGGAGGCAGGCGGAACACTGAAGCTTTCTTT.

This chain uses TRBV4-2 with TRBJ2-2; D is undetermined. V lost 6 bases to trimming and J lost 3 bases, with 20 bases between them. Germline CDR1 LGHNA, CDR2 YNFKEQ. CDR3 length: 17 amino acids. CDR3 sequence (DNA): TGTGCCAGCAGTCTCGAACGCGGCCAGCTCCACACCGGGGAGCTGTTTTTT. Its translation is CASSLERGQLHTGELFF.

The chain couples TRBV7-3 to TRBJ1-2; 12 nucleotides line up with TRBD1. The CDR3 runs 15 residues. CDR1 is SGHTA and CDR2 is FQGTGA in the germline V gene. The J segment lost 8 bases and the V segment lost 6 bases, leaving 10 bases of the junction unmatched. This chain's CDR3 is CASSKNPGQGAGYTF. Here the CDR3 DNA reads TGTGCCAGCAGTAAAAACCCGGGACAGGGGGCGGGCTACACCTTC.

The CDR3 coding sequence is TGCGCCAGCAGCTTGTGGGGAACGGGACACTATAATTCACCCCTCCACTTT. Its protein product is CASSLWGTGHYNSPLHF. The chain has TRBV5-1 and TRBJ1-6, with D possibly matching TRBD1 (6 bases). The V end lost 1 base, the J end lost 3 bases, and 14 bases lay between the germline ends. The CDR3 is made up of 17 amino acids. From germline, CDR1 is SGHRS and CDR2 YFSETQ.

The V and J genes are TRBV30 and TRBJ2-1; 11 positions match TRBD2. The length of the CDR3 is 15 residues. The germline CDR1 and CDR2 sequences are GTSNPN and SVGIG (reference sequence). Trimming removed 2 bases from V and 3 bases from J; junction bases left unmatched: 3. CDR3 bases: TGTGCCTGGAGTCCTACTAGCGGGGGCTACAATGAGCAGTTCTTC. Translation: CAWSPTSGGYNEQFF.

This chain links TRBV27 with TRBJ1-6, with 9 bases identical to TRBD1. Germline V gives CDR1 MNHEY, CDR2 SMNVEV (reference sequence). The length of the CDR3 is 14 residues. J was trimmed by 7 bases and V by 3 bases; bases with no gene match: 1. DNA for the CDR3: TGTGCCAGCAGTTTCGGGACAGGGAATTCACCCCTCCACTTT. This codes for CASSFGTGNSPLHF.

The chain joins TRBV18 to TRBJ2-7, with 10 bases lining up with TRBD1. This CDR3 has 14 residues. From germline, CDR1 is KGHSH and CDR2 LQKENI. V dropped 6 bases and J dropped 6; count of bases not matched to a gene: 8. Here the CDR3 DNA reads TGTGCCAGCTCCCTCGCGACAGGGGGCGCCGAGCAGTACTTC. As protein: CASSLATGGAEQYF.

This rearrangement joins TRBV7-9 to TRBJ1-1; D is ambiguous. Germline V gene lookup returns CDR1 SEHNR and CDR2 FQNEAQ (reference sequence). V lost 6 bases to trimming and J lost 7 bases, with 18 bases between them. The CDR3 consists of 14 residues. CDR3 residues: CASRSRPVQIEAFF. DNA for the CDR3: TGTGCCAGCAGATCAAGGCCAGTACAGATTGAAGCTTTCTTT.

The chain has TRBV7-9 and TRBJ1-1; no definite D call. This CDR3 spans 12 amino acids. CDR1 SEHNR and CDR2 FQNEAQ come from the germline V gene (reference sequence). V lost 1 base to trimming and J lost 8 bases, with 8 bases between them. The CDR3 loop reads CASSLGQREAFF. Written as DNA, the CDR3 is TGTGCCAGCAGCTTAGGGCAGCGAGAAGCTTTCTTT. The variable domain in full, completed from reference TRBV7-9 and TRBJ1-1, reads DTGVSQNPRHKITKRGQNVTFRCDPISEHNRLYWYRQTLGQGPEFLTYFQNEAQLEKSRLLSDRFSAERPKGSFSTLEIQRTEQGDSAMYLCASSLGQREAFFGQGTRLTVV.

V usage is TRBV2 and J usage is TRBJ1-2; 9 bases fit TRBD1. The CDR3 consists of 14 residues. J was trimmed by 2 bases and V by 7 bases; bases with no gene match: 5. The V gene's germline CDR1 is SNHLY and CDR2 FYNNEI. In DNA, the CDR3 is TGTGCCAGCAACCCACAGGGGGCGAACTATGGCTACACCTTC. This codes for CASNPQGANYGYTF.

The chain couples TRBV19 to TRBJ2-1; 9 bases are shared with TRBD2. The CDR3 is 15 amino acids. Germline loops: CDR1 LNHDA, CDR2 SQIVND (reference sequence). J was trimmed by 6 bases and V by 1 base; bases with no gene match: 4. This CDR3 reads CASSIVAGDLNEQFF. The DNA for the CDR3 is TGTGCCAGTAGTATAGTAGCGGGGGACCTCAATGAGCAGTTCTTC. The full variable domain, in which reference TRBV19 and TRBJ2-1 provide the parts outside the CDR3, is DGGITQSPKYLFRKEGQNVTLSCEQNLNHDAMYWYRQDPGQGLRLIYYSQIVNDFQKGDIAEGYSVSREKKESFPLTVTSAQKNPTAFYLCASSIVAGDLNEQFFGPGTRLTVL.

Only one count was recorded for this clone. The chain combines TRBV18 with TRBJ1-1, with TRBD1 matching 8 bases. Germline CDR1 reads KGHSH; CDR2 reads LQKENI. The CDR3 totals 14 residues. V lost 5 bases and J lost 0; bases outside the gene matches: 2. The CDR3 coding sequence is TGTGCCAGCTCAGGGACAGGATTGAACACTGAAGCTTTCTTT. Translated, it gives CASSGTGLNTEAFF.

The chain couples TRBV6-2 or TRBV6-3 to TRBJ2-6; 8 bases map to TRBD1. The CDR3 spans 19 residues. The germline gives CDR1 MNHEY, CDR2 SVGEGT. J lost 0 bases, V lost 6 bases, and 13 bases had no gene match. CDR3 DNA: TGTGCCAGCAGCCCCACCCCGGGACAGGCGTTCTCTGGGGCCAACGTCCTGACTTTC. It specifies CASSPTPGQAFSGANVLTF.

This clone was observed once. The J gene is TRBJ2-1, the V gene TRBV5-4, with 11 bases lining up with TRBD2. This CDR3 has 16 residues. CDR1 is SGHNT and CDR2 is YYREEE in the germline V gene (reference sequence). The V gene end was trimmed by 4 bases and the J gene end by 6 bases; junction bases not matched to a gene: 9. The CDR3, as DNA: TGTGCCAGCAGCCTGCCCGGGACTAGCGGATTCAATGAGCAGTTCTTC. It translates to CASSLPGTSGFNEQFF.

The rearrangement uses TRBV1 and TRBJ1-2. TRBV1 is recorded as a pseudogene. CDR3 length: 15 amino acids. The CDR3 here is CTSSHPLEYINGYTF. The CDR3 DNA reads TGCACCAGCAGCCACCCGTTGGAGTATATCAATGGCTACACCTTC.

This clone was observed once. CDR3 region: CASSLSGVGYTF. CDR3 coding DNA: TGTGCCAGCAGCTTATCCGGGGTTGGCTACACCTTC. The V gene is TRBV7-9, the J gene TRBJ1-2; D uncertain. Germline V CDR1 and CDR2: SEHNR, FQNEAQ (reference sequence). Trimming left V 2 bases short and J 7 bases short, with 8 bases between. The CDR3 covers 12 residues.

This clone appeared a few times. The J gene is TRBJ1-3, the V gene TRBV4-3, with D maybe TRBD1 (6 bases). V was pared by 0 bases and J by 2 bases, with 11 bases between. The CDR3 totals 16 residues. Germline CDR1 is LGHNA and CDR2 is YSLEER. The CDR3 DNA follows: TGCGCCAGCAGCCAAGATAGGGCAGGGGCTGGAAACACCATATATTTT. The encoded protein is CASSQDRAGAGNTIYF.

The rearrangement links TRBV24-1 to TRBJ2-3, with TRBD2 matching 14 bases. CDR3 size: 16 residues. Per germline, CDR1 KGHDR and CDR2 SFDVKD. Losses at the gene ends were 4 bases for V and 5 bases for J; bases not matched to a gene: 4. This chain's CDR3 is CATSDKTSGGEDTQYF. The CDR3 DNA reads TGTGCCACCAGTGACAAGACTAGCGGGGGGGAAGATACGCAGTATTTT.

The chain has TRBV2 and TRBJ1-2; possibly TRBD1 for D (5 bases). V was trimmed by 2 bases and J by 3 bases, leaving 7 bases between them. The CDR3 has 13 amino acids. Germline loops: CDR1 SNHLY, CDR2 FYNNEI. As DNA, the CDR3 is TGTGCCAGCAGTGAAAGGGGTTACTATGGCTACACCTTC. Its translation is CASSERGYYGYTF.

V gene TRBV7-3 combines with J gene TRBJ2-1; perhaps TRBD2 as D (7 bases). The CDR3 totals 17 residues. Germline CDR1 reads SGHTA; CDR2 reads FQGTGA. Between the trimmed V and J ends, which lost 5 bases and 8 bases, there was a span of 25 bases. CDR3 in amino acids: CASSRYPRGRGFDEQFF. For the CDR3, the DNA is TGTGCCAGCAGCCGATATCCCCGGGGGCGGGGGTTCGATGAGCAGTTCTTC.

This sequence joins TRBV15 and TRBJ1-4, with a possible D match to TRBD1 (6 bases). Germline V CDR1 and CDR2: LNHNV, YYDKDF (reference sequence). Trimming took 3 bases from V and 4 from J, leaving 12 bases between them. The CDR3 has 15 amino acids. This CDR3 reads CATSSGQSSNEKLFF. The CDR3 nucleotides read TGTGCCACCAGCAGCGGACAGAGTAGTAATGAAAAACTGTTTTTT.

The rearrangement joins TRBV7-3 to TRBJ2-2, with 8 bases matching TRBD2. CDR3 length: 17 amino acids. Germline CDR1 and CDR2: SGHTA and FQGTGA. After removal of 4 bases from V and 3 bases from J, the junction contained 10 bases not matched to a gene. As DNA, the CDR3 is TGTGCCAGCAGCTCTCACGCCGGGGGGGCGGACACCGGGGAGCTGTTTTTT. This encodes CASSSHAGGADTGELFF.

The chain recombines TRBV30 with TRBJ1-3, with D perhaps matching TRBD1 (5 bases). The CDR3 spans 14 residues. Germline V gene sequence: CDR1 GTSNPN, CDR2 SVGIG (reference sequence). Trimming took off 0 bases at V and 3 bases at J, with 9 bases between the two ends. The CDR3: CAWSVGVLGNTIYF. The DNA of the CDR3 is TGTGCCTGGAGTGTAGGGGTTCTTGGAAACACCATATATTTT.

This clone was seen just once. V usage is TRBV9 and J usage is TRBJ1-1; D possibly corresponds to TRBD1 (6 bases). The CDR3 extends over 15 amino acids. In germline, CDR1 is SGDLS, CDR2 YYNGEE. V shed 0 bases and J shed 4 bases, with 13 bases lying between them. CDR3 sequence (DNA): TGTGCCAGCAGCGTAGGACTCCCAGGGGTCACTGAAGCTTTCTTT. It translates to CASSVGLPGVTEAFF.

This sequence joins TRBV19 and TRBJ2-7, with a weak D call TRBD1 (5 bases). Germline assignment: CDR1 LNHDA and CDR2 SQIVND (reference sequence). The CDR3 is 12 amino acids. V was clipped by 6 bases and J by 6 bases, with 12 bases between them. Here the CDR3 reads CASSPTVGEQYF. Here the CDR3 DNA reads TGTGCCAGTAGCCCGACAGTGGGCGAGCAGTACTTC. Full variable domain (remainder filled in from reference TRBV19 and TRBJ2-7): DGGITQSPKYLFRKEGQNVTLSCEQNLNHDAMYWYRQDPGQGLRLIYYSQIVNDFQKGDIAEGYSVSREKKESFPLTVTSAQKNPTAFYLCASSPTVGEQYFGPGTRLTVT.

V usage is TRBV29-1 and J usage is TRBJ2-7; possible D gene TRBD1, 5 bases. Germline CDR1 reads SQVTM; CDR2 reads ANQGSEA. Trimming removed 0 bases at V and 4 bases at J, with 10 bases between. The CDR3 consists of 13 residues. CDR3 coding DNA: TGCAGCGTTGAAGATGGGGCCCGGTACGAGCAGTACTTC. It codes for CSVEDGARYEQYF.

The V call is TRBV5-5, the J call TRBJ1-5; D is uncertain. V lost 2 bases to trimming and J lost 0 bases, with 6 bases between them. CDR1 and CDR2 from the germline V gene are SGHKS and YYEKEE (reference sequence). The CDR3 has 14 residues. CDR3 residues: CASSLTYSNQPQHF. The CDR3 DNA follows: TGTGCCAGCAGCTTAACCTATAGCAATCAGCCCCAGCATTTT.